Shown below are 13 T cell receptor beta chains from a single sample sequenced in a study of graft-versus-host responses after intestinal transplantation. The assay was immunoSEQ multiplex PCR, and TCRdb's table has in-frame clones only and misses some. The profile shows 50,000 to 75,000 clones, 90% to 95% of them singletons. These TCRs are of unknown antigen specificity. This sample comprised unstimulated CD8+ T cells sorted from spleen or lymph node cells, obtained before transplant. The receptors here all came from a human donor who was the organ donor for an intestinal transplant.

V gene TRBV2 combines with J gene TRBJ2-7; possible D gene TRBD1, 6 bases. Germline CDR1 is SNHLY and CDR2 is FYNNEI. V was shortened by 6 bases and J by 2 bases, with 20 bases between the two germline ends. CDR3 length: 16 residues. CDR3: CASREPLGAPPYEQYF. In DNA, the CDR3 is TGTGCCAGCAGAGAGCCGCTGGGGGCTCCCCCCTACGAGCAGTACTTC. The variable domain in full, completed from reference TRBV2 and TRBJ2-7, reads EPEVTQTPSHQVTQMGQEVILRCVPISNHLYFYWYRQILGQKVEFLVSFYNNEISEKSEIFDDQFSVERPDGSNFTLKIRSTKLEDSAMYFCASREPLGAPPYEQYFGPGTRLTVT.

This chain joins TRBV9 and TRBJ1-2; 7 bases map to TRBD1. The CDR3 is 15 amino acids. With V trimmed by 6 bases and J by 0 bases, 8 bases remained unmatched. CDR1 and CDR2 (germline): SGDLS, YYNGEE. The chain's CDR3 is CASTASGTANYGYTF. The CDR3 DNA reads TGTGCCAGCACCGCATCCGGGACAGCTAACTATGGCTACACCTTC. Drawing the rest from reference TRBV9 and TRBJ1-2, the complete variable domain is DSGVTQTPKHLITATGQRVTLRCSPRSGDLSVYWYQQSLDQGLQFLIQYYNGEERAKGNILERFSAQQFPDLHSELNLSSLELGDSALYFCASTASGTANYGYTFGSGTRLTVV.

The rearrangement joins TRBV19 to TRBJ2-7, with TRBD2 as a possible D gene (6 bases). The CDR3 covers 14 residues. Trimming left V 6 bases short and J 6 bases short, with 18 bases between. CDR1 and CDR2 (germline): LNHDA, SQIVND (reference sequence). This CDR3 reads CASSAEDDGGEQYF. The CDR3 DNA sequence: TGTGCCAGTAGCGCGGAAGATGACGGGGGCGAGCAGTACTTC.

V usage is TRBV23-1 and J usage is TRBJ2-5; 9 nucleotides line up with TRBD2. TRBV23-1 is identified as an open reading frame with a role that is uncertain. The V segment lost 5 bases and the J segment 3 bases; nucleotides outside the gene matches: 4. This CDR3 has 14 amino acids. CDR3 nucleotides: TGCGCCAGCAGTAGCGGGAGGCGGGAAGAGACCCAGTACTTC. It codes for CASSSGRREETQYF.

V and J are TRBV19 and TRBJ2-1, with 7 positions matching TRBD2. V shed 3 bases, J shed 4 bases, and the junction held 3 bases outside the gene matches. The CDR3 length is 14 residues. From germline, CDR1 is LNHDA and CDR2 SQIVND (reference sequence). The CDR3 DNA reads TGTGCCAGTAGTATGGGCGGGGGATACAATGAGCAGTTCTTC. It translates to CASSMGGGYNEQFF.

V gene TRBV27 combines with J gene TRBJ1-1; tentative D call: TRBD1 (5 bases). The CDR3 is made up of 13 amino acids. Trimming cost V 3 bases and J 4 bases, with 9 bases left between them. Germline V gene data show CDR1 as MNHEY and CDR2 as SMNVEV (reference sequence). The CDR3 DNA reads TGTGCCAGCAGTTTGCAGGGTAGCACTGAAGCTTTCTTT. It yields the protein CASSLQGSTEAFF.

The chain has TRBV15 and TRBJ2-2; 12 bases line up with TRBD1. The V gene's germline CDR1 is LNHNV and CDR2 YYDKDF (reference sequence). The CDR3 is made up of 16 amino acids. The junction had 6 bases not matched to a gene; V was cut back by 3 bases and J by 7 bases. The CDR3 DNA reads as TGTGCCACCAGCAGTCGGGACAGGGGGCTGGACGGGGAGCTGTTTTTT. It is translated as CATSSRDRGLDGELFF.

The rearrangement joins TRBV25-1 to TRBJ1-2, with D unresolved. CDR1 is MGHDK, CDR2 SYGVNS, per germline. Trimming removed 0 bases at V and 6 bases at J, with 8 bases between. The CDR3 consists of 13 residues. CDR3 sequence (DNA): TGTGCCAGCAGTGAATACAGAGGTGATGGCTACACCTTC. It is translated as CASSEYRGDGYTF.

This chain links TRBV7-6 with TRBJ2-3, with D possibly TRBD2 on 6 matching bases. The CDR3 sequence is 14 residues long. Trimming took off 5 bases at V and 3 bases at J, with 12 bases between the two ends. Germline V gene data show CDR1 as SGHVS and CDR2 as FNYEAQ. CDR3 sequence: CASSASRGTDTQYF. CDR3 coding DNA: TGTGCCAGCAGCGCGTCGCGGGGAACAGATACGCAGTATTTT.

The genes are TRBV5-8 and TRBJ2-7; 10 bases are a match to TRBD1. The trim removed 4 bases at V and 2 bases at J, leaving 3 bases unmatched. Germline values: CDR1 SGHTS, CDR2 YDEGEE. This CDR3 has 14 amino acids. CDR3 residues: CASSVGQGAYEQYF. The CDR3, as DNA: TGTGCCAGCAGCGTCGGACAGGGGGCCTACGAGCAGTACTTC.

This rearrangement joins TRBV27 to TRBJ2-1, with 10 bases lining up with TRBD2. The CDR3 runs 17 residues. V shed 2 bases, J shed 5 bases, and the junction held 9 bases outside the gene matches. Germline lookup yields CDR1 MNHEY and CDR2 SMNVEV (reference sequence). CDR3 nucleotides: TGTGCCAGCAGTTTACGAGTCAGGACTAGCGGTAACAATGAGCAGTTCTTC. As protein: CASSLRVRTSGNNEQFF.

The V gene is TRBV19, the J gene TRBJ2-2; a weak D match, TRBD1 (6 bases). The CDR3 spans 16 residues. V was pared by 3 bases and J by 4 bases, with 15 bases between. The germline V gene has CDR1 LNHDA and CDR2 SQIVND (reference sequence). The CDR3 reads CASSMGTSALTGELFF. The CDR3 nucleotides are TGTGCCAGTAGTATGGGGACAAGTGCCCTCACCGGGGAGCTGTTTTTT.

The V gene is TRBV7-2, the J gene TRBJ1-4, with D possibly matching TRBD1 (5 bases). Trimming cost V 6 bases and J 8 bases, with 7 bases left between them. Looked up from germline, CDR1 is SGHTA and CDR2 is FQGNSA. CDR3 size: 11 residues. CDR3 protein: CASRWGEKLFF. CDR3 DNA sequence: TGTGCCAGCAGGTGGGGCGAAAAACTGTTTTTT.